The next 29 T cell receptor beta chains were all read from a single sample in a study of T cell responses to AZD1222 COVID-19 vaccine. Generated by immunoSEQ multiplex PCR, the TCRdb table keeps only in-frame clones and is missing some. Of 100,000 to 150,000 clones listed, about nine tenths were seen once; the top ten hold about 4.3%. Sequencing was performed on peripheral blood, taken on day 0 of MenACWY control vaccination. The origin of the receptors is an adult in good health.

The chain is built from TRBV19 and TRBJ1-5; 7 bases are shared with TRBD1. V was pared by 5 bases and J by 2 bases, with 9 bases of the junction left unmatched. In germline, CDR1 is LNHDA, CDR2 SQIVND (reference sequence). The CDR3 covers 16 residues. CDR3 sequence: CASSPYRQGGNQPQHF. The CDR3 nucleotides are TGTGCCAGTAGTCCATACCGACAGGGTGGCAATCAGCCCCAGCATTTT.

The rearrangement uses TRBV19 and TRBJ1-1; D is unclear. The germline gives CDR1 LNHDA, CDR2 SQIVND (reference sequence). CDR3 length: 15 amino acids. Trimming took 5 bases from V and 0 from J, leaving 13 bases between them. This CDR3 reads CASSDPRKMNTEAFF. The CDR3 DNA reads TGTGCCAGTAGTGATCCTCGGAAAATGAACACTGAAGCTTTCTTT. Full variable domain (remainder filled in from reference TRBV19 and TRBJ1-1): DGGITQSPKYLFRKEGQNVTLSCEQNLNHDAMYWYRQDPGQGLRLIYYSQIVNDFQKGDIAEGYSVSREKKESFPLTVTSAQKNPTAFYLCASSDPRKMNTEAFFGQGTRLTVV.

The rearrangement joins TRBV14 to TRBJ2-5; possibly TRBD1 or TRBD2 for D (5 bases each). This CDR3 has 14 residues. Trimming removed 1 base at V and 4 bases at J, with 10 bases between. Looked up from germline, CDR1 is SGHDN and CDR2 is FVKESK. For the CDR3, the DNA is TGTGCCAGCAGCCAAGTTCTGGGGGTAGAGACCCAGTACTTC. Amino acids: CASSQVLGVETQYF.

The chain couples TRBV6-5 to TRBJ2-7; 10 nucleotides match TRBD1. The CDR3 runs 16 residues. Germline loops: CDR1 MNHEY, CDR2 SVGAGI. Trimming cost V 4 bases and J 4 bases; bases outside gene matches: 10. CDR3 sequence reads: CASSSLGTGAPYEQYF. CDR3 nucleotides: TGTGCCAGCAGTTCCCTCGGGACAGGGGCTCCTTACGAGCAGTACTTC.

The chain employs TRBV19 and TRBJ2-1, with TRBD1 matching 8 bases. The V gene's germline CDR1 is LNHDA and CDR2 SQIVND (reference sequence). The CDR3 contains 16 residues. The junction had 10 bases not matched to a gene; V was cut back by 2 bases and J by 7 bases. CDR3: CASSILGARQGNEQFF. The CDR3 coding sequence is TGTGCCAGTAGTATACTTGGGGCTAGACAGGGGAATGAGCAGTTCTTC.

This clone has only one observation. As DNA, the CDR3 is TGTGCCAGCAGCCATCCCTCCCGGACTAGCGGGGGCTACGAGCAGTACTTC. Its translation is CASSHPSRTSGGYEQYF. This chain connects TRBV3-1 (or the pseudogene TRBV3-2) to TRBJ2-7; 13 bases agree with TRBD2. Germline V gives CDR1 LGHDT, CDR2 YNNKEL (reference sequence). The CDR3 totals 17 residues. With 3 bases clipped from V and 3 bases from J, the junction kept 8 bases outside the gene matches.

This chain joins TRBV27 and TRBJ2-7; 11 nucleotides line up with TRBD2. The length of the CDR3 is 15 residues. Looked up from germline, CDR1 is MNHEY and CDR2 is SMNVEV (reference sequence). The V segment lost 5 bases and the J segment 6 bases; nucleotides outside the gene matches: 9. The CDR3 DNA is TGTGCCAGCAGTCCCCGGACTAGCGGGTATGGCGAGCAGTACTTC. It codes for CASSPRTSGYGEQYF.

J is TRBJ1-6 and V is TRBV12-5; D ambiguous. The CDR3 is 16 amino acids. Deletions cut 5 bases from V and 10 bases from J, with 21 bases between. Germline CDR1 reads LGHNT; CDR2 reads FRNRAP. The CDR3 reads CASGPPWAGRGSPLHF. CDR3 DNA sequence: TGTGCTAGTGGTCCCCCTTGGGCCGGGCGGGGATCACCCCTCCACTTT.

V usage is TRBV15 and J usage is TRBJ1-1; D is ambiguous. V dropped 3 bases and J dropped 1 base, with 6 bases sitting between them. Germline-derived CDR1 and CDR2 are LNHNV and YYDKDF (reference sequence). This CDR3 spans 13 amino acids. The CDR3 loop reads CATSSVSNTEAFF. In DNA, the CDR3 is TGTGCCACCAGCAGTGTGTCGAACACTGAAGCTTTCTTT.

The CDR3, as DNA: TGTGCCAGTAGCCCCGGGCTGGGGAAGGATCTGCATAGCAATCAGCCCCAGCATTTT. This sequence encodes CASSPGLGKDLHSNQPQHF. The chain carries TRBV19 and TRBJ1-5; D is ambiguous. Germline loops: CDR1 LNHDA, CDR2 SQIVND (reference sequence). The CDR3 runs to 19 residues. The V gene lost 6 bases and the J gene lost 0 bases, with 24 bases spanning the gap.

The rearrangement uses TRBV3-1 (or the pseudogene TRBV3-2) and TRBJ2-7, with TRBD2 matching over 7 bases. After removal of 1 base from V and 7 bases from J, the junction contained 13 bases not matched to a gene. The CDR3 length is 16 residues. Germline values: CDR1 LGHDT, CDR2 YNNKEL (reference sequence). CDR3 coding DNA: TGTGCCAGCAGCCAAGGGTTCGCGGGAGATTTTGATGAGCAGTACTTC. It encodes CASSQGFAGDFDEQYF.

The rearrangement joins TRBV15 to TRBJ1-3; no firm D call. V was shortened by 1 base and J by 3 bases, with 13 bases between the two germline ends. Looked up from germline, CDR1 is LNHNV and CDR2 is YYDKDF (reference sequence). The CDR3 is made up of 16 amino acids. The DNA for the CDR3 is TGTGCCACCAGCAGAGGGACCAGTGAGATTGGAAACACCATATATTTT. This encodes CATSRGTSEIGNTIYF.

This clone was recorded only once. CDR3 sequence (DNA): TGTGCCACCAGTGAACCGACAGGGGGCTTGGTAGATACGCAGTATTTT. Translated: CATSEPTGGLVDTQYF. This chain links TRBV24-1 with TRBJ2-3; TRBD1 agrees at 10 bases. The trim removed 4 bases at V and 5 bases at J, leaving 8 bases unmatched. The CDR3 totals 16 residues. From germline, CDR1 is KGHDR and CDR2 SFDVKD.

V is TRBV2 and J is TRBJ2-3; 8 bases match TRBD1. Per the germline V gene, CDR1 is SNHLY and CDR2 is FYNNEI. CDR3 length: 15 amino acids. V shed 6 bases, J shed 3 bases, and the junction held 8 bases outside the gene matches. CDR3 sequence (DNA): TGTGCCAGCAGCAAGGACACAGGGGGTACAGATACGCAGTATTTT. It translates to CASSKDTGGTDTQYF.

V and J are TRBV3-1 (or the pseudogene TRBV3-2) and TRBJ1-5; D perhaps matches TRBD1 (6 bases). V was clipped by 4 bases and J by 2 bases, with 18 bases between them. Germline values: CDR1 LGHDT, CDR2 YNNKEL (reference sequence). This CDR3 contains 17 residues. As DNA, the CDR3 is TGTGCCAGCAGCCTTTCGTCGGGGGCGCGGGGCAATCAGCCCCAGCATTTT. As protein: CASSLSSGARGNQPQHF.

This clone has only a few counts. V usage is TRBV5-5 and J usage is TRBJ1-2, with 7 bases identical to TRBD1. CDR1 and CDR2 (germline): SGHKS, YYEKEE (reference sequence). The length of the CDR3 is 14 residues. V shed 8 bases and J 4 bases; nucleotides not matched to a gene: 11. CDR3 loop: CASNRDSGVYGYTF. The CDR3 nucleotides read TGTGCCAGTAATCGGGACAGCGGGGTCTATGGCTACACCTTC.

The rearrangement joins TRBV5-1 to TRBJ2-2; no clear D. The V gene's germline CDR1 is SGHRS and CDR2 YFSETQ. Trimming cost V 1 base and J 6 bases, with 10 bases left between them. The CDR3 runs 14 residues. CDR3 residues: CASSLTVGPGELFF. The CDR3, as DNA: TGCGCCAGCAGCTTGACGGTAGGGCCCGGGGAGCTGTTTTTT.

The CDR3 nucleotides are TGCGCCAGCAGCGCAGGTATTATTTATTCTGGAAACACCATATATTTT. The encoded protein is CASSAGIIYSGNTIYF. This chain joins TRBV5-1 and TRBJ1-3, with D unresolved. This CDR3 is 16 amino acids long. CDR1 and CDR2 (germline): SGHRS, YFSETQ. Trimming shortened V by 4 bases and J by 1 base, and 15 bases separated the two germline ends.

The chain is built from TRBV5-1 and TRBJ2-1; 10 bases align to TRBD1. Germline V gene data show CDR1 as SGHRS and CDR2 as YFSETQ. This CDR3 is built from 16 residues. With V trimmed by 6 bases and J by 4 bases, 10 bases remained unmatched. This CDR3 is CASKSTGGSAYNEQFF. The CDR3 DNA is TGCGCCAGCAAATCGACAGGGGGCTCCGCTTACAATGAGCAGTTCTTC.

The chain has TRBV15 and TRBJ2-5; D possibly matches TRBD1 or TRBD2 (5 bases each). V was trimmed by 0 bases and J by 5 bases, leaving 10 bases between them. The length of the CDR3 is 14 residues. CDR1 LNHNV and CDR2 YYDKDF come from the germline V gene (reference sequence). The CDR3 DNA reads TGTGCCACCAGCAGAGAGAGATGGGGGGAGACCCAGTACTTC. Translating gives CATSRERWGETQYF.

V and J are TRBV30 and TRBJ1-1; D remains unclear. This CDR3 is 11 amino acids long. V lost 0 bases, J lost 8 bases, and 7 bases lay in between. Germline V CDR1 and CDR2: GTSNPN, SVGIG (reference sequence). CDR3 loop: CAWSVLGEAFF. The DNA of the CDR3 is TGTGCCTGGAGTGTCCTGGGAGAAGCTTTCTTT.

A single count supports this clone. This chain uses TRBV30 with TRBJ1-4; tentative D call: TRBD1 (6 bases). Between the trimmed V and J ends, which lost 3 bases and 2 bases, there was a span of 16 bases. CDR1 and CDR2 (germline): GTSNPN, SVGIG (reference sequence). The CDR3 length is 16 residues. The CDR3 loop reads CAWRVRAGDTNEKLFF. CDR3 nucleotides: TGTGCCTGGAGGGTGAGGGCAGGGGATACTAATGAAAAACTGTTTTTT.

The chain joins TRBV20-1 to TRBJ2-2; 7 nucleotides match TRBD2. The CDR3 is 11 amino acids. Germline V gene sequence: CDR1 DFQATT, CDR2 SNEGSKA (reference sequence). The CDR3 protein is CSTTSPGELFF. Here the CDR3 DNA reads TGCAGCACGACTAGCCCCGGGGAGCTGTTTTTT.

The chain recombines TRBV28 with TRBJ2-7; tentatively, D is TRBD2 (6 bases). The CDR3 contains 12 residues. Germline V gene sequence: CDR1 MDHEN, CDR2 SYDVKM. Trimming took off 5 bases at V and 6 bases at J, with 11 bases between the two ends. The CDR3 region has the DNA TGTGCCAGCAGTCCTCCTAGCGCCGAGCAGTACTTC. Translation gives CASSPPSAEQYF. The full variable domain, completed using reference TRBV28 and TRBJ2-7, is DVKVTQSSRYLVKRTGEKVFLECVQDMDHENMFWYRQDPGLGLRLIYFSYDVKMKEKGDIPEGYSVSREKKERFSLILESASTNQTSMYLCASSPPSAEQYFGPGTRLTVT.

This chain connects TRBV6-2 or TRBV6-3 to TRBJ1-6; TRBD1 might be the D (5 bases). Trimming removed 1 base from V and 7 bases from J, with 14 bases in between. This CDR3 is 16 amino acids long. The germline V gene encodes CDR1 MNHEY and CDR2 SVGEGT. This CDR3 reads CASSYFPGTANSPLHF. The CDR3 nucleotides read TGTGCCAGCAGTTACTTCCCCGGGACGGCAAATTCACCCCTCCACTTT.

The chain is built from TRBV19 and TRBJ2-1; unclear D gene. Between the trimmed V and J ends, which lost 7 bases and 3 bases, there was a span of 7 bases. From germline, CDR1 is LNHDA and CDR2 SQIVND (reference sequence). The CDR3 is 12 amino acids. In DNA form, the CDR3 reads TGTGCCAGTACCGCAGGCTACAATGAGCAGTTCTTC. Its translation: CASTAGYNEQFF.

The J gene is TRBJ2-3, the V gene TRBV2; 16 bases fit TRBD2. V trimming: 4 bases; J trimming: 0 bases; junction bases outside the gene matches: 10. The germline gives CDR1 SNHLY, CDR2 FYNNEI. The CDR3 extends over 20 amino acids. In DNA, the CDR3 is TGTGCCAGCAGTGGACGGCCGGGACTAGCGGGAGGGCCAAGCACAGATACGCAGTATTTT. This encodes CASSGRPGLAGGPSTDTQYF.

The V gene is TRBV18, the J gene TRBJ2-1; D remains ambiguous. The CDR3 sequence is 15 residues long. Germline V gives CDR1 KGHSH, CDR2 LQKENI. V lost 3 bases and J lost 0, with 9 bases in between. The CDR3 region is CASSPSTSSYNEQFF. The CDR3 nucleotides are TGTGCCAGCTCACCTTCCACGAGCTCCTACAATGAGCAGTTCTTC.

The CDR3 region is CASRDSSTDTQYF. Here the CDR3 DNA reads TGTGCCAGCAGGGACTCGAGCACAGATACGCAGTATTTT. The chain uses TRBV28 and TRBJ2-3, with a weak D call TRBD2 (5 bases). This CDR3 has 13 amino acids. Germline V gene data show CDR1 as MDHEN and CDR2 as SYDVKM. V shed 6 bases and J shed 0 bases, with 7 bases lying between them. The variable domain in full, completed from reference TRBV28 and TRBJ2-3, reads DVKVTQSSRYLVKRTGEKVFLECVQDMDHENMFWYRQDPGLGLRLIYFSYDVKMKEKGDIPEGYSVSREKKERFSLILESASTNQTSMYLCASRDSSTDTQYFGPGTRLTVL.